This TCR beta chain was sequenced for a study of identical twins. Overall study findings and caveats: In drawing conclusions, the study used cross-sectional statistical analysis and did not follow the same donors. Cord blood beta clonotypes present at high abundance carried fewer insertions; no such pattern appeared in memory repertoires. Where out-of-frame alpha sequences were twin-shared, they showed excess low generation probability.

TCRdb reprocessed the 5' RACE reads via MiXCR and lists one record per CDR3 protein. The sample includes 200,000 to 250,000 distinct CDR3 sequences, around 8% seen only once; the top ten take about 1.9%. Every one of the donors was a healthy Caucasian. This clonotype was recorded many times. What it binds is unknown. CDR1 and CDR2 from the germline V gene are DFQATT and SNEGSKA (reference sequence). Trimming took 6 bases from V and 5 from J; bases not matched to a gene: 4. The CDR3 covers 13 residues. Separately, the same data were catalogued under a study of yellow fever vaccine responses in identical twins.

Sequences were obtained from memory (CD45RO+) T cells sorted from blood. This chain joins TRBV20-1 and TRBJ2-4, with TRBD2 matching over 10 bases. The receptor comes from a woman between 18 and 29 years old in good health. CDR3 protein: CSAQLAGQNIQYF. The CDR3 DNA reads as TGCAGTGCCCAACTAGCGGGGCAAAACATTCAGTACTTC.